This T cell receptor beta chain was observed in a study of Ad26.COV2.S vaccination and SARS-CoV-2 variants. On the study more broadly: The study gave Ad26.COV2.S intramuscularly, once or twice 56 days apart.

Clones were sequenced by immunoSEQ multiplex PCR, and TCRdb holds only the in-frame ones, with some missing. The data show around 450,000 clones, with around 91% seen just once and under 4.5% held by the top ten. Treatment: around 19 received Ad26.COV2.S at low or high dose, single or two shots; a few received placebo; per-sample allocation not given. It was on day 63 after the first vaccine or placebo injection that samples were taken. Wuhan-strain spike was delivered by a replication-incompetent Ad26 vector. This material consisted of peripheral blood, taken in a trial of Ad26.COV2.S vaccine versus placebo. The clonotype originates from a person between 18 and 59 years old who received the Ad26.COV2.S COVID-19 vaccine or a placebo.

CDR3 loop: CASSPGQEIYNEQFF. CDR3 DNA: TGCGCCAGCAGCCCCGGACAGGAGATCTACAATGAGCAGTTCTTC. The gene calls are TRBV5-1 and TRBJ2-1; 7 bases agree with TRBD1. This CDR3 spans 15 amino acids. CDR1 is SGHRS and CDR2 is YFSETQ in the germline V gene. After removal of 4 bases from V and 3 bases from J, the junction contained 7 bases not matched to a gene.